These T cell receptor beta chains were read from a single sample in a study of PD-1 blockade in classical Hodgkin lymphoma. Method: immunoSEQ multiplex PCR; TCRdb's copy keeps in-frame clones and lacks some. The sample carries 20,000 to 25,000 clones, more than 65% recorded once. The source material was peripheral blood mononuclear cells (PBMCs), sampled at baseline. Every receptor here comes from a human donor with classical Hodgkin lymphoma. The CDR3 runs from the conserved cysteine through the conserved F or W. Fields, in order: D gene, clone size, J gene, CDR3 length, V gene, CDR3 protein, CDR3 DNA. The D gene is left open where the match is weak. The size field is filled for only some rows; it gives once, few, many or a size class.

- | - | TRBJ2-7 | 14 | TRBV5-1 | CASSLRGAGYEQYF | TGCGCCAGCAGCTTGAGGGGGGCCGGCTACGAGCAGTACTTC
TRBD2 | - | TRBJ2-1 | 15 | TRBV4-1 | CASSQAASGDNEQFF | TGCGCCAGCAGCCAAGCGGCTAGCGGGGACAATGAGCAGTTCTTC
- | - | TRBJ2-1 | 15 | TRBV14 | CASSLDPSSYNEQFF | TGTGCCAGCAGCCTCGACCCGAGCTCCTACAATGAGCAGTTCTTC
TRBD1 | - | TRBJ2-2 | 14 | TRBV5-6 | CASSFRGRGGELFF | TGTGCCAGCAGCTTCAGGGGGCGCGGCGGGGAGCTGTTTTTT
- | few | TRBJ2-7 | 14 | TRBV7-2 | CASSPGSSSYEQYF | TGTGCCAGCAGCCCCGGGTCCTCCTCCTACGAGCAGTACTTC
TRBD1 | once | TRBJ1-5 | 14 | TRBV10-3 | CAISDDRGNQPQHF | TGTGCCATCAGTGACGACAGGGGTAATCAGCCCCAGCATTTT
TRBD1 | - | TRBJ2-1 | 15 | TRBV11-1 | CASREGTGVENEQFF | TGTGCCAGCAGGGAGGGGACAGGGGTTGAGAATGAGCAGTTCTTC
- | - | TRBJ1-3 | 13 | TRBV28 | CASSSRGVNTIYF | TGTGCCAGCAGTAGTAGGGGGGTCAACACCATATATTTT
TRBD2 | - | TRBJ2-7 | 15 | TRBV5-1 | CASSTGTSGFYEQYF | TGCGCCAGCAGCACCGGGACTAGCGGGTTCTACGAGCAGTACTTC
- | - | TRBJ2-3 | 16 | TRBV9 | CASSVDTGTGTDTQYF | TGTGCCAGCAGCGTAGATACCGGTACGGGCACAGATACGCAGTATTTT
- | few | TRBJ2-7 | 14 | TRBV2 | CASSGFREPIEQYF | TGTGCCAGCAGCGGATTCAGGGAACCCATCGAGCAGTACTTC
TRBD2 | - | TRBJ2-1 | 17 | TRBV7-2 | CASSLGLAGEISNEQFF | TGTGCCAGCAGCTTAGGCCTAGCGGGGGAAATCTCCAATGAGCAGTTCTTC
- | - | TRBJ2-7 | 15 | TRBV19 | CASMPRDTSSYEQYF | TGTGCCAGTATGCCCAGGGACACCAGCTCCTACGAGCAGTACTTC
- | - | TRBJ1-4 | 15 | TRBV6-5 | CASSATQGTNEKLFF | TGTGCCAGCAGTGCGACCCAGGGAACTAATGAAAAACTGTTTTTT
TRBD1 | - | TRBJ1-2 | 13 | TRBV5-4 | CASSQINRGGYTF | TGTGCCAGCAGCCAGATTAACAGGGGCGGCTACACCTTC
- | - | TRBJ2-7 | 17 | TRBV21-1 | CASSKGGSRLGWYEQYF | TGTGCCAGCAGCAAAGGAGGGAGTAGGCTCGGGTGGTACGAGCAGTACTTC
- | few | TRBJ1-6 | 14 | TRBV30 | CAWSVPQVPSPLHF | TGTGCCTGGAGTGTACCCCAGGTTCCTTCACCCCTCCACTTT
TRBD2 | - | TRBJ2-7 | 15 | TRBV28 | CARSLRGGGAYEQYF | TGTGCCCGCAGTTTGCGGGGCGGGGGGGCTTACGAGCAGTACTTC
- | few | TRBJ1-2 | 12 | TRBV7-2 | CASSLSHYGYTF | TGTGCCAGCAGCTTATCCCACTATGGCTACACCTTC
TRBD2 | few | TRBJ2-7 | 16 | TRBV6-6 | CASSSSSGLAGYEQYF | TGTGCCAGCAGTTCATCATCTGGACTAGCGGGGTACGAGCAGTACTTC
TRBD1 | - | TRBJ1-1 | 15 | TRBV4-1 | CASSPTGTENTEAFF | TGCGCCAGCAGCCCGACCGGGACAGAGAACACTGAAGCTTTCTTT
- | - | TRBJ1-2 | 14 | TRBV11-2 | CASSQTTSYYGYTF | TGTGCCAGCAGTCAAACGACAAGCTACTATGGCTACACCTTC
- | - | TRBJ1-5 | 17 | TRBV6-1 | CASSDTIRTVRYQPQHF | TGTGCCAGCAGTGACACCATTCGGACAGTGAGATATCAGCCCCAGCATTTT
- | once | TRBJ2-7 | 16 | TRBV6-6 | CASSPAAGVSSYEQYF | TGTGCCAGCAGCCCCGCAGCAGGGGTTAGCTCCTACGAGCAGTACTTC
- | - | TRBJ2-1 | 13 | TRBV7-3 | CASSTDRNNEQFF | TGTGCCAGCAGCACAGACAGAAACAATGAGCAGTTCTTC
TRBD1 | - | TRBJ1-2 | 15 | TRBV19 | CASSIWPTGVYGYTF | TGTGCCAGTAGTATTTGGCCAACAGGGGTCTATGGCTACACCTTC
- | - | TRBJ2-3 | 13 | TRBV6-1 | CASTSPGADTQYF | TGTGCCAGCACTTCTCCAGGGGCAGATACGCAGTATTTT
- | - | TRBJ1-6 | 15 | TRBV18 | CASSPPSGPDSPLHF | TGTGCCAGCTCACCACCTTCGGGCCCTGATTCACCCCTCCACTTT
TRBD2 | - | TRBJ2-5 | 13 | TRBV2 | CASSRGAQETQYF | TGTGCCAGCTCGCGGGGGGCCCAAGAGACCCAGTACTTC
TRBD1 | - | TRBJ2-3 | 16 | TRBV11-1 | CASSLELGQGTDTQYF | TGTGCCAGCAGCTTAGAGTTAGGACAGGGGACGGATACGCAGTATTTT
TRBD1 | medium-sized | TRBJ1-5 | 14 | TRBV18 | CASSPFGQDQPQHF | TGTGCCAGCTCACCCTTCGGACAGGATCAGCCCCAGCATTTT
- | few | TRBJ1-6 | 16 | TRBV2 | CASSDGGSSYNSPLHF | TGTGCCAGCAGTGATGGGGGGAGCTCCTATAATTCACCCCTCCACTTT
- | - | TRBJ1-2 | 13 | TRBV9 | CASSVVAGDGYTF | TGTGCCAGCAGCGTAGTGGCAGGGGATGGCTACACCTTC
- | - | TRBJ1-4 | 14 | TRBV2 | CASSIDSIGEKLFF | TGTGCCAGCAGCATAGACAGTATAGGTGAAAAACTGTTTTTT
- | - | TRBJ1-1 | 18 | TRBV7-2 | CASSLSSRARGRNTEAFF | TGTGCCAGCAGCTTAAGTTCCCGGGCCAGGGGCCGGAACACTGAAGCTTTCTTT
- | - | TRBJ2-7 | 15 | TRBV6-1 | CASIETETGGYEQYF | TGTGCCAGCATAGAGACCGAGACAGGTGGTTACGAGCAGTACTTC